Following are 18 T cell receptor beta chains from one sample sequenced in a study of blood T cell repertoires in COVID-19. Libraries were prepared by immunoSEQ multiplex PCR; TCRdb keeps only in-frame clonotypes and omits some of them. The sample lists about 260,000 clones; approximately 82% were seen once. The sample was peripheral blood. The source is a woman at least 80 years old with acute or convalescent COVID-19.

V gene TRBV14 combines with J gene TRBJ1-1; 8 bases line up with TRBD1. V lost 5 bases, J lost 5 bases, and 22 bases stayed unmatched. The CDR3 is 19 amino acids. The germline CDR1 and CDR2 sequences are SGHDN and FVKESK. CDR3 protein: CASSAPRRQGFRSFTEAFF. In nucleotides, the CDR3 is TGTGCCAGCAGCGCCCCTCGGAGACAGGGGTTTAGAAGTTTTACTGAAGCTTTCTTT. The full variable domain, in which reference TRBV14 and TRBJ1-1 provide the parts outside the CDR3, is EAGVTQFPSHSVIEKGQTVTLRCDPISGHDNLYWYRRVMGKEIKFLLHFVKESKQDESGMPNNRFLAERTGGTYSTLKVQPAELEDSGVYFCASSAPRRQGFRSFTEAFFGQGTRLTVV.

This sequence joins TRBV18 and TRBJ2-3; perhaps TRBD2 as D (6 bases). The germline gives CDR1 KGHSH, CDR2 LQKENI. V lost 2 bases and J lost 3, with 12 bases in between. CDR3 length equals 15 residues. The DNA for the CDR3 is TGTGCCAGCTCACCATCCAGCGGGTTAACAGATACGCAGTATTTT. Translated: CASSPSSGLTDTQYF.

The chain links TRBV28 to TRBJ2-1, with 9 positions matching TRBD2. There are 16 residues in the CDR3. CDR1 and CDR2 (germline): MDHEN, SYDVKM. V lost 4 bases and J lost 6; bases outside the gene matches: 10. The CDR3 DNA reads TGTGCCAGCAGTTCTAAAAGGGGACTAGCATTCAATGAGCAGTTCTTC. Protein product: CASSSKRGLAFNEQFF.

This chain links TRBV6-1 with TRBJ2-3; D perhaps matches TRBD2 (6 bases). V was clipped by 2 bases and J by 2 bases, with 11 bases between them. There are 15 residues in the CDR3. Germline V gene data show CDR1 as MNHNS and CDR2 as SASEGT. DNA of the CDR3: TGTGCCAGCAGTGAACTAGCGCCTCCCACAGATACGCAGTATTTT. Amino acid sequence: CASSELAPPTDTQYF.

V and J are TRBV4-1 and TRBJ2-7; 7 nucleotides line up with TRBD1. Germline V gene lookup returns CDR1 MGHRA and CDR2 YSYEKL. The CDR3 is 17 amino acids. V lost 2 bases to trimming and J lost 1 base; unmatched junction nucleotides: 11. CDR3 region: CASSQWYRGTRSYEQYF. The CDR3 nucleotides read TGCGCCAGCAGCCAATGGTACAGGGGAACGAGGTCCTACGAGCAGTACTTC.

This clone was found once. CDR3 bases: TGTGCCAGCAGTAAAGGGGGAAACACTGAAGCTTTCTTT. Translating it yields CASSKGGNTEAFF. The genes are TRBV7-3 and TRBJ1-1; tentatively, D is TRBD1 (6 bases). This CDR3 spans 13 amino acids. Germline loops: CDR1 SGHTA, CDR2 FQGTGA. V lost 6 bases and J 2 bases, leaving 10 bases between the germline ends.

The chain recombines TRBV5-4 with TRBJ1-3, with D uncertain. Trimming removed 4 bases at V and 4 bases at J, with 15 bases between. The length of the CDR3 is 15 residues. The V gene's germline CDR1 is SGHNT and CDR2 YYREEE (reference sequence). The CDR3 DNA is TGTGCCAGCAGCCCTGCGGCATCCAACGGAAACACCATATATTTT. Translated: CASSPAASNGNTIYF.

The chain has TRBV5-4 and TRBJ2-2; 7 nucleotides agree with TRBD1. The trim removed 0 bases at V and 4 bases at J, leaving 6 bases unmatched. The germline V gene encodes CDR1 SGHNT and CDR2 YYREEE (reference sequence). The CDR3 has 16 amino acids. CDR3 in DNA: TGTGCCAGCAGCTTGGGACAGGGCAGGGGCACCGGGGAGCTGTTTTTT. It specifies CASSLGQGRGTGELFF.

Only a few counts were recorded for this clone. The chain joins TRBV4-2 to TRBJ2-7; D unresolved. Germline loops: CDR1 LGHNA, CDR2 YNFKEQ. This CDR3 is 18 amino acids long. V gave up 3 bases and J gave up 2 bases, with 23 bases separating them. As DNA, the CDR3 is TGTGCCAGCAGCCAGCTAGATAGCCTCGGTGTTTCGACCTACGAGCAGTACTTC. This codes for CASSQLDSLGVSTYEQYF.

The genes are TRBV4-2 and TRBJ2-1; D remains ambiguous. The germline CDR1 and CDR2 sequences are LGHNA and YNFKEQ. V shed 0 bases and J shed 0 bases, with 12 bases lying between them. This CDR3 region has 17 residues. CDR3 nucleotides: TGTGCCAGCAGCCAAGATAACGGTTTAAGCTCCTACAATGAGCAGTTCTTC. This translates into CASSQDNGLSSYNEQFF.

The chain joins TRBV28 to TRBJ2-5; D ambiguous. The CDR3 has 14 residues. Germline lookup yields CDR1 MDHEN and CDR2 SYDVKM. The ends were cut back, 6 bases at V and 1 base at J, with 12 bases in the middle. Here the CDR3 reads CASSAHGPQETQYF. Written as DNA, the CDR3 is TGTGCCAGCAGCGCCCATGGGCCCCAAGAGACCCAGTACTTC.

V and J are TRBV27 and TRBJ1-2; a weak D match, TRBD1 (6 bases). V was trimmed by 0 bases and J by 0 bases, leaving 17 bases between them. Germline assignment: CDR1 MNHEY and CDR2 SMNVEV (reference sequence). CDR3 length equals 18 residues. The CDR3 nucleotides read TGTGCCAGCAGTTTATCGTACATTACAGGGTCAACTAACTATGGCTACACCTTC. Translated, it gives CASSLSYITGSTNYGYTF.

The V and J genes are TRBV19 and TRBJ2-2; TRBD2 agrees at 12 bases. The V and J ends lost 6 bases and 4 bases, in that order; junction bases with no gene match: 3. Germline-derived CDR1 and CDR2 are LNHDA and SQIVND (reference sequence). There are 15 residues in the CDR3. The DNA for the CDR3 is TGTGCCAGTAGACTAGCGGGGGGTGGCACCGGGGAGCTGTTTTTT. Translated: CASRLAGGGTGELFF.

This chain joins TRBV7-2 and TRBJ1-4, with 8 bases matching TRBD1. CDR1 and CDR2 from the germline V gene are SGHTA and FQGNSA. V lost 5 bases and J lost 7; bases outside the gene matches: 6. This CDR3 has 14 amino acids. The CDR3: CASSAGGVSEKLFF. CDR3 DNA: TGTGCCAGCAGCGCAGGGGGCGTAAGTGAAAAACTGTTTTTT.

On this clone: The same CDR3 can be traced to other DNA sequences in this sample. The chain links TRBV5-1 to TRBJ2-1; D is uncertain. In germline, CDR1 is SGHRS, CDR2 YFSETQ. The V end was cut by 0 bases, the J end by 0 bases, with 7 bases between. The CDR3 is made up of 15 amino acids. The CDR3 bases are TGCGCCAGCAGCTTGGGAGGAAACTCCTACAATGAGCAGTTCTTC. It is translated as CASSLGGNSYNEQFF.

This clone showed up just once. The chain carries TRBV6-2 or TRBV6-3 and TRBJ2-3; D is perhaps TRBD2 (6 bases). This CDR3 is 17 amino acids long. The ends were cut back, 5 bases at V and 3 bases at J, with 21 bases in the middle. CDR1 and CDR2 (germline): MNHEY, SVGEGT. The CDR3 region is CASSPQWEAGNTDTQYF. The CDR3 coding sequence is TGTGCCAGCAGTCCCCAATGGGAGGCAGGGAATACAGATACGCAGTATTTT.

The chain carries TRBV3-1 (or the pseudogene TRBV3-2) and TRBJ2-2, with TRBD2 matching 14 bases. The germline V gene encodes CDR1 LGHDT and CDR2 YNNKEL (reference sequence). V shed 1 base and J 7 bases; nucleotides not matched to a gene: 5. This CDR3 is 17 amino acids long. This CDR3 is CASSQGLAGGLIGELFF. In DNA, the CDR3 is TGTGCCAGCAGCCAAGGACTAGCGGGGGGGCTGATCGGGGAGCTGTTTTTT.

The CDR3 loop reads CASSSSTGTDYGYTF. The DNA of the CDR3 is TGTGCCAGCAGCTCGTCGACCGGGACAGACTATGGCTACACCTTC. The chain employs TRBV7-9 and TRBJ1-2, with 7 bases matching TRBD1. Germline V gene data show CDR1 as SEHNR and CDR2 as FQNEAQ (reference sequence). The ends lost 4 bases at V and 3 bases at J; junction bases unmatched: 8. The CDR3 sequence is 15 residues long.